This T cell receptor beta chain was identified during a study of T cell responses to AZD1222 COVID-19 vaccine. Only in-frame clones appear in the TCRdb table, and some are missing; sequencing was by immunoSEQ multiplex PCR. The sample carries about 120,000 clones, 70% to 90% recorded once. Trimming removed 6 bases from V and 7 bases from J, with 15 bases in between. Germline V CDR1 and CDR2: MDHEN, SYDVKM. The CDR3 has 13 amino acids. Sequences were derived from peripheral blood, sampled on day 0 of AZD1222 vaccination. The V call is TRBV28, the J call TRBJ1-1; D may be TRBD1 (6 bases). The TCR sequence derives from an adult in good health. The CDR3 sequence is CASRRTGMSEAFF. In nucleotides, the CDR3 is TGTGCCAGCAGGCGAACAGGGATGAGTGAAGCTTTCTTT.